What follows are 23 T cell receptor beta chains derived from one specimen sequenced in a study of blood T cells in healthy people across ages. A second PCR of 7 to 11 cycles used a sample-barcoded 5' primer and a J-beta primer mix. TCRdb reanalysed the 5' RACE reads using MiXCR and keeps one entry per CDR3 protein. Here the sample spans about 780,000 distinct CDR3 sequences, about half being singletons. Sequences were obtained from blood. The source of these receptors is a man older than 75 in good health.

The chain uses TRBV5-1 and TRBJ2-6; 8 nucleotides align to TRBD1. V shed 4 bases and J 0 bases; nucleotides not matched to a gene: 9. Germline values: CDR1 SGHRS, CDR2 YFSETQ. This CDR3 has 18 residues. The CDR3 loop is CASSRYRGESSGANVLTF. CDR3 nucleotide sequence: TGCGCCAGCAGCAGATACAGGGGGGAGAGCTCTGGGGCCAACGTCCTGACTTTC. Full variable domain (remainder filled in from reference TRBV5-1 and TRBJ2-6): KAGVTQTPRYLIKTRGQQVTLSCSPISGHRSVSWYQQTPGQGLQFLFEYFSETQRNKGNFPGRFSGRQFSNSRSEMNVSTLELGDSALYLCASSRYRGESSGANVLTFGAGSRLTVL.

This clonotype was detected many times. The chain is built from TRBV28 and TRBJ2-1; 7 bases match TRBD2. The CDR3 runs 13 residues. Germline CDR1 MDHEN, CDR2 SYDVKM. V was clipped by 3 bases and J by 10 bases; unmatched bases: 6. CDR3 protein: CASSFRLATEQFF. In nucleotides, the CDR3 is TGTGCCAGCAGTTTTCGACTAGCCACGGAGCAGTTCTTC.

The chain joins TRBV29-1 to TRBJ1-4; maybe TRBD1 (6 bases). This CDR3 has 14 residues. Germline V gene data show CDR1 as SQVTM and CDR2 as ANQGSEA. With 4 bases removed from V and 1 base from J, the gap between germline ends came to 10 bases. The CDR3 DNA reads as TGCAGCGTTGGGACAGACGGAACTAATGAAAAACTGTTTTTT. This gives the protein CSVGTDGTNEKLFF.

Only a few counts were recorded for this clonotype. The CDR3 nucleotides read TGCAGTGCCCCAACTAGCGGGAGGGAGGCAGATACGCAGTATTTT. The encoded protein is CSAPTSGREADTQYF. The rearrangement links TRBV20-1 to TRBJ2-3; 13 bases are shared with TRBD2. Looked up from germline, CDR1 is DFQATT and CDR2 is SNEGSKA (reference sequence). The CDR3 spans 15 residues. Trimming at V came to 6 bases and at J to 4 bases, leaving 7 bases not matched to a gene.

Worth noting for this clonotype: This may stem from a read error, because a much larger clone lies one nucleotide away. The chain is built from TRBV7-2 and TRBJ2-7; no clear D. Germline V gene sequence: CDR1 SGHTA, CDR2 FQGNSA. This CDR3 contains 15 residues. The germline V and J ends were trimmed by 5 bases and 7 bases, with 21 bases remaining between them. CDR3 DNA: TGTGCCAGCAGCCGGGCCCAAAGCTCCTACAATGAGCAGTACTTC. Amino acids: CASSRAQSSYNEQYF.

This clonotype appeared a few times. V and J are TRBV10-3 and TRBJ2-5, with 10 nucleotides matching TRBD2. After removal of 3 bases from V and 11 bases from J, the junction contained 12 bases not matched to a gene. The CDR3 loop spans 15 amino acids. In germline, CDR1 is ENHRY, CDR2 SYGVKD. CDR3 bases: TGTGCCATCAGTGAAGCTAGCGGGAGTATCAATGAGCAGTACTTC. It specifies CAISEASGSINEQYF.

V and J are TRBV12-3 or TRBV12-4 and TRBJ2-1; 11 bases agree with TRBD2. After removal of 2 bases from V and 13 bases from J, the junction contained 10 bases not matched to a gene. The CDR3 contains 15 residues. The CDR3 loop reads CASSLRVGTSGRQFF. Written as DNA, the CDR3 is TGTGCCAGCAGTTTAAGGGTTGGGACTAGCGGCCGTCAGTTCTTC.

The sample holds a few counts of this clonotype. The chain employs TRBV28 and TRBJ2-3; no clear D gene. Trimming shortened V by 7 bases and J by 0 bases, and 8 bases separated the two germline ends. Looked up from germline, CDR1 is MDHEN and CDR2 is SYDVKM. CDR3 length: 13 amino acids. CDR3 nucleotides: TGTGCCAGCAACCCCAGTAGCACAGATACGCAGTATTTT. This sequence encodes CASNPSSTDTQYF.

V is TRBV29-1 and J is TRBJ2-7; a possible D gene is TRBD1 (6 bases). CDR3 length: 12 residues. The V end lost 4 bases, the J end lost 3 bases, and 10 bases lay between the germline ends. From germline, CDR1 is SQVTM and CDR2 ANQGSEA. The CDR3 sequence is CSVGQGFYEQYF. CDR3 nucleotide sequence: TGCAGCGTTGGGCAGGGGTTCTACGAGCAGTACTTC.

The CDR3 coding sequence is TGTGCCAGCTCACCGGCCGGGACCCGCGCCAATGAGCAGTTCTTC. This translates into CASSPAGTRANEQFF. V and J are TRBV18 and TRBJ2-1, with D perhaps matching TRBD1 or TRBD2 (5 bases each). The V gene lost 3 bases and the J gene lost 6 bases, with 15 bases spanning the gap. Germline lookup yields CDR1 KGHSH and CDR2 LQKENI. This CDR3 contains 15 residues.

This clonotype has only a few counts. The chain has TRBV9 and TRBJ2-3; D unclear. This CDR3 spans 15 amino acids. CDR1 is SGDLS and CDR2 is YYNGEE in the germline V gene. Trimming removed 1 base at V and 6 bases at J, with 15 bases between. This chain's CDR3 is CASSVSPFVTDTQYF. DNA of the CDR3: TGTGCCAGCAGCGTATCCCCCTTTGTAACGGATACGCAGTATTTT.

The gene calls are TRBV3-1 and TRBJ2-7, with D perhaps matching TRBD1 (6 bases). The tail of the sequence fits TRBJ2-4 better, so the J call may be wrong. The germline CDR1 and CDR2 sequences are LGHDT and YNNKEL (reference sequence). The CDR3 spans 16 residues. The CDR3 reads CASSSGALGVLNIQYF. DNA for the CDR3: TGTGCCAGCAGCTCAGGGGCACTGGGGGTTTTAAACATTCAGTACTTC.

The rearrangement joins TRBV28 to TRBJ2-1; 9 nucleotides agree with TRBD2. CDR1 and CDR2 from the germline V gene are MDHEN and SYDVKM. This CDR3 is built from 17 residues. The junction had 12 bases not matched to a gene; V was cut back by 1 base and J by 8 bases. The CDR3 sequence: CASSLSPSGVGGYEQFF. The CDR3, as DNA: TGTGCCAGCAGTTTATCGCCTAGCGGGGTAGGGGGTTATGAGCAGTTCTTC.

The chain uses TRBV7-9 and TRBJ2-3; D not resolved. The CDR3 spans 14 residues. Deletions cut 0 bases from V and 4 bases from J, with 8 bases between. Germline-derived CDR1 and CDR2 are SEHNR and FQNEAQ (reference sequence). Here the CDR3 DNA reads TGTGCCAGCAGCTTAGCAGGGTTCGCAGATACGCAGTATTTT. It encodes CASSLAGFADTQYF.

V and J are TRBV19 and TRBJ2-1; 7 bases align to TRBD2. This CDR3 is built from 14 residues. J lost 5 bases, V lost 1 base, and 2 bases had no gene match. Germline CDR1 LNHDA, CDR2 SQIVND (reference sequence). In DNA, the CDR3 is TGTGCCAGTAGTATAGTTGCGGGAGACAATGAGCAGTTCTTC. It codes for CASSIVAGDNEQFF.

This chain joins TRBV5-1 and TRBJ2-1, with TRBD2 matching 10 bases. This CDR3 has 16 amino acids. V was pared by 4 bases and J by 6 bases, with 10 bases of the junction left unmatched. CDR1 SGHRS and CDR2 YFSETQ come from the germline V gene. The CDR3 DNA follows: TGCGCCAGCAGCAAGGTAGCGGGAGGCGAAACCAATGAGCAGTTCTTC. Encoded protein: CASSKVAGGETNEQFF. The full variable domain, with the rest looked up from reference TRBV5-1 and TRBJ2-1, is KAGVTQTPRYLIKTRGQQVTLSCSPISGHRSVSWYQQTPGQGLQFLFEYFSETQRNKGNFPGRFSGRQFSNSRSEMNVSTLELGDSALYLCASSKVAGGETNEQFFGPGTRLTVL.

The chain carries TRBV7-2 and TRBJ2-2; D may be TRBD2 (6 bases). This CDR3 is 15 amino acids long. The V end lost 7 bases, the J end lost 4 bases, and 16 bases lay between the germline ends. Germline CDR1 reads SGHTA; CDR2 reads FQGNSA. This CDR3 is CASTIGGESTGELFF. The CDR3 DNA is TGTGCCAGCACAATCGGGGGTGAAAGCACCGGGGAGCTGTTTTTT.

The V gene is TRBV6-2 or TRBV6-3, the J gene TRBJ1-1; D gene uncertain. CDR3 size: 16 residues. V was clipped by 2 bases and J by 1 base, with 14 bases between them. Germline CDR1 MNHEY, CDR2 SVGEGT. The CDR3 DNA follows: TGTGCCAGCAGTTACGTGCCTGGGAGAGGGAACACTGAAGCTTTCTTT. This translates into CASSYVPGRGNTEAFF.

V is TRBV12-3 or TRBV12-4 and J is TRBJ1-2; D may be TRBD1 (5 bases). The CDR3 sequence is 13 residues long. The germline V and J ends were trimmed by 7 bases and 5 bases, with 14 bases remaining between them. The CDR3, as DNA: TGTGCCAGCAACAAAATGGACAATTATGGCTACACCTTC. This gives the protein CASNKMDNYGYTF.

This chain joins TRBV7-9 and TRBJ2-7; D remains unclear. The CDR3 contains 11 residues. V was cut by 10 bases and J by 3 bases, with 10 bases left in between. Germline lookup yields CDR1 SEHNR and CDR2 FQNEAQ (reference sequence). The CDR3 DNA reads TGTGCCATCAGTCAAGACTACGAGCAGTACTTC. This encodes CAISQDYEQYF.

This clonotype was picked up a small number of times. The chain has TRBV14 and TRBJ2-1; 9 nucleotides line up with TRBD2. Germline trimming cut 0 bases from V and 7 bases from J; bases unmatched to any gene: 7. The germline V gene has CDR1 SGHDN and CDR2 FVKESK. This CDR3 has 16 residues. The CDR3 sequence: CASSQDLAGGQNEQFF. CDR3 coding DNA: TGTGCCAGCAGCCAAGATCTGGCGGGAGGGCAAAATGAGCAGTTCTTC.

This rearrangement joins TRBV10-3 to TRBJ2-7; 8 bases agree with TRBD2. Germline values: CDR1 ENHRY, CDR2 SYGVKD. With 10 bases clipped from V and 5 bases from J, the junction kept 13 bases outside the gene matches. The CDR3 contains 14 residues. CDR3 DNA: TGTGCCACCCGAGGTTCTGCGGGAGGCCACGAGCAGTACTTC. Amino acid sequence: CATRGSAGGHEQYF.

The genes are TRBV5-1 and TRBJ2-1; tentative D call: TRBD1 (6 bases). V lost 5 bases and J 5 bases, leaving 11 bases between the germline ends. Per germline, CDR1 SGHRS and CDR2 YFSETQ. The CDR3 totals 13 residues. The CDR3 region has the DNA TGCGCCAGCAGAACAAGACAGGACAATGAGCAGTTCTTC. Protein: CASRTRQDNEQFF.